This TCR beta chain appears in the sequencing data of a study of cytomegalovirus exposure and HLA in healthy donors. General study findings and limits: In a later analysis, a missense DCLRE1C variant was linked to TCR beta V- and J-gene trimming. Through in vitro validation, a few CMV-associated chains were shown to be specific for CMV antigens. Most TCR beta V segments were productive about 90% or about 30% of the time in an earlier analysis.

PCR was performed using 60 Vbeta and 13 Jbeta primers. The table came from immunoSEQ multiplex PCR; TCRdb's copy has only in-frame clones and leaves some out. The sample lists about 210,000 clones; about four fifths were seen once. V shed 9 bases, J shed 7 bases, and the junction held 19 bases outside the gene matches. The CDR3 sequence is 17 residues long. Germline CDR1 and CDR2: SGHVS and FQNEAQ. A note on this clone: No antigen is known for it.

This chain connects TRBV7-8 to TRBJ2-3; 10 positions match TRBD2. This sequence was found in a man aged 35 to 55 in good health and CMV-seropositive. Material: PBMCs. The CDR3 DNA follows: TGTGCCAGTAGCGGGAGGCCTCCTTTGGGGCTTGAGAATACGCAGTATTTT. Translation: CASSGRPPLGLENTQYF.